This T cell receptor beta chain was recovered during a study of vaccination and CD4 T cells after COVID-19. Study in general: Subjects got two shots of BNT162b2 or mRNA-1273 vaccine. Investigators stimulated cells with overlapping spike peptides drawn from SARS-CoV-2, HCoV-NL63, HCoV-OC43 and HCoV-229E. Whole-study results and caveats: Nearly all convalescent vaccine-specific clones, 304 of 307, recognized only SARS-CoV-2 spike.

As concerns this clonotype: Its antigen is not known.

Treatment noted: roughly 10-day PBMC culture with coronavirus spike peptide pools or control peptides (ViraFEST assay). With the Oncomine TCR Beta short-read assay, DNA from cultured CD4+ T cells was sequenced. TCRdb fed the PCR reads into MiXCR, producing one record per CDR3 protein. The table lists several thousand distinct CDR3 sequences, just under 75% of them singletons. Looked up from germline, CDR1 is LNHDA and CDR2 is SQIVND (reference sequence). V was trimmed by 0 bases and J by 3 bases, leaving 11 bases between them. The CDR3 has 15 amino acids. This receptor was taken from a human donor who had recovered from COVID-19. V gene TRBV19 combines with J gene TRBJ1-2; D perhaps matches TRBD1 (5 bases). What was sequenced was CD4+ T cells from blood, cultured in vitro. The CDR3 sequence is CASSIEGGVYYGYTF. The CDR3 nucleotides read TGTGCCAGTAGTATAGAGGGGGGGGTTTACTATGGCTACACCTTC.